This TCR beta chain was identified in a study of blood T cell repertoires in COVID-19. Looking at the study overall: The cDNA or gDNA used as material had been derived from T cells, B-cell-depleted T cells, or PBMCs.

Looked up from germline, CDR1 is LGHDT and CDR2 is YNNKEL (reference sequence). The CDR3 consists of 16 residues. The germline V and J ends were trimmed by 11 bases and 0 bases, with 17 bases remaining between them. The table came from immunoSEQ multiplex PCR; TCRdb's copy has only in-frame clones and leaves some out. The data show approximately 210,000 clones, less than 90% seen once. The origin of this receptor is a woman aged 70-85 years with active or convalescent COVID-19. The chain has TRBV3-1 (or the pseudogene TRBV3-2) and TRBJ2-6; maybe TRBD2 (7 bases). Sequencing used peripheral blood. The CDR3 DNA reads TGTGCCTCTGACAGGTCGGGGGGCTCTGGGGCCAACGTCCTGACTTTC. It yields the protein CASDRSGGSGANVLTF.